These 17 T cell receptor beta chains share one sample of origin, sequenced in a study of shared clonotypes between healthy human individuals. Libraries were prepared by immunoSEQ multiplex PCR; TCRdb keeps only in-frame clonotypes and omits some of them. The data show 1,400,000 or so clones, approximately 98.5% seen once. The sample consisted of naive CD4+ T cells sorted from blood. As to subset: CD45RA+ positively selected. The receptors stem from a man under 40 in good health.

This chain joins TRBV19 and TRBJ2-1, with D hard to call. The germline V gene has CDR1 LNHDA and CDR2 SQIVND (reference sequence). This CDR3 region has 13 residues. V was trimmed by 6 bases and J by 10 bases, leaving 16 bases between them. CDR3 nucleotide sequence: TGTGCCAGTAGGGAAGTCCCTAGAGCCGAGCAGTTCTTC. Amino acid sequence: CASREVPRAEQFF.

V and J are TRBV14 and TRBJ2-3, with 8 positions matching TRBD1. J was trimmed by 6 bases and V by 2 bases; bases with no gene match: 7. In germline, CDR1 is SGHDN, CDR2 FVKESK. This CDR3 region has 15 residues. CDR3 nucleotides: TGTGCCAGCAGCCAAAGTTCGGGACAGGTCGATACGCAGTATTTT. Amino acids: CASSQSSGQVDTQYF.

The chain is built from TRBV18 and TRBJ1-2; TRBD1 agrees at 8 bases. The ends lost 3 bases at V and 4 bases at J; junction bases unmatched: 16. CDR3 length: 18 residues. In germline, CDR1 is KGHSH, CDR2 LQKENI. In DNA, the CDR3 is TGTGCCAGCTCACCGAAGACAGGGGCGGAATTCTCGCCCTATGGCTACACCTTC. Translating it yields CASSPKTGAEFSPYGYTF.

This clone was seen once. The V and J genes are TRBV7-9 and TRBJ1-4, with TRBD1 identical over 7 bases. The CDR3 is 15 residues long. Germline V gene lookup returns CDR1 SEHNR and CDR2 FQNEAQ (reference sequence). J lost 4 bases, V lost 4 bases, and 6 bases had no gene match. The CDR3 DNA sequence: TGTGCCAGCAGCTCTACAGGGGCCCTTAATGAAAAACTGTTTTTT. Protein product: CASSSTGALNEKLFF.

This chain connects TRBV19 to TRBJ1-1; 10 bases align to TRBD1. CDR1 is LNHDA and CDR2 is SQIVND in the germline V gene (reference sequence). This CDR3 contains 16 residues. Trimming took 3 bases from V and 3 from J; bases not matched to a gene: 7. The CDR3 here is CASSIIAGTGDTEAFF. The CDR3 DNA is TGTGCCAGTAGTATCATAGCCGGGACAGGGGACACTGAAGCTTTCTTT. Based on the CDR3 plus reference TRBV19 and TRBJ1-1, the full variable domain is DGGITQSPKYLFRKEGQNVTLSCEQNLNHDAMYWYRQDPGQGLRLIYYSQIVNDFQKGDIAEGYSVSREKKESFPLTVTSAQKNPTAFYLCASSIIAGTGDTEAFFGQGTRLTVV.

The chain employs TRBV28 and TRBJ2-7; D is uncertain. CDR1 and CDR2 (germline): MDHEN, SYDVKM. The length of the CDR3 is 14 residues. V was trimmed by 5 bases and J by 2 bases, leaving 13 bases between them. Written as DNA, the CDR3 is TGTGCCAGCAGTAAGGGCCAGGTACCCTACGAGCAGTACTTC. As protein: CASSKGQVPYEQYF.

V and J are TRBV5-8 and TRBJ1-2, with D possibly TRBD1 on 6 matching bases. The CDR3 totals 15 residues. V gave up 0 bases and J gave up 0 bases, with 9 bases separating them. Germline V gene data show CDR1 as SGHTS and CDR2 as YDEGEE. The CDR3 loop reads CASSLVGGTNYGYTF. Written as DNA, the CDR3 is TGTGCCAGCAGCTTGGTAGGGGGGACTAACTATGGCTACACCTTC.

This chain connects TRBV5-1 to TRBJ1-2; D remains ambiguous. From germline, CDR1 is SGHRS and CDR2 YFSETQ. There are 14 residues in the CDR3. V was clipped by 0 bases and J by 2 bases, with 8 bases between them. CDR3 DNA: TGCGCCAGCAGCTTGGGCGGTAGGAACTATGGCTACACCTTC. Protein product: CASSLGGRNYGYTF.

The chain is built from TRBV2 and TRBJ1-1; 7 bases are shared with TRBD1. Germline loops: CDR1 SNHLY, CDR2 FYNNEI. The CDR3 is 14 amino acids. V was pared by 0 bases and J by 8 bases, with 6 bases of the junction left unmatched. The CDR3 is CASSEAQGVREAFF. As DNA, the CDR3 is TGTGCCAGCAGTGAAGCGCAGGGGGTCCGAGAAGCTTTCTTT. The variable domain in full, with the rest retrieved from reference TRBV2 and TRBJ1-1, is EPEVTQTPSHQVTQMGQEVILRCVPISNHLYFYWYRQILGQKVEFLVSFYNNEISEKSEIFDDQFSVERPDGSNFTLKIRSTKLEDSAMYFCASSEAQGVREAFFGQGTRLTVV.

The chain uses TRBV7-2 and TRBJ2-1, with 11 bases matching TRBD2. The germline V gene has CDR1 SGHTA and CDR2 FQGNSA. This CDR3 has 15 amino acids. The ends lost 4 bases at V and 7 bases at J; junction bases unmatched: 6. CDR3 DNA sequence: TGTGCCAGCAGCTCATCGACTAGCGGGATTAATGAGCAGTTCTTC. As protein: CASSSSTSGINEQFF.

This sequence joins TRBV15 and TRBJ2-3; tentative D call: TRBD1 (5 bases). CDR3 length: 16 amino acids. V dropped 1 base and J dropped 3 bases, with 14 bases sitting between them. Germline lookup yields CDR1 LNHNV and CDR2 YYDKDF (reference sequence). The CDR3 here is CATSRVGEQATDTQYF. The DNA of the CDR3 is TGTGCCACCAGCAGAGTTGGGGAACAGGCAACAGATACGCAGTATTTT.

This clone occurred a few times. V gene TRBV5-1 combines with J gene TRBJ1-2; TRBD1 matches 9 bases. The V gene's germline CDR1 is SGHRS and CDR2 YFSETQ. The trim removed 0 bases at V and 4 bases at J, leaving 7 bases unmatched. The length of the CDR3 is 16 residues. Here the CDR3 DNA reads TGCGCCAGCAGCTTGGGACAGGGGGATACTGCCTATGGCTACACCTTC. Amino acids: CASSLGQGDTAYGYTF.

The table lists this clone with a count of one. The CDR3 sequence is CASNGGGSSYNEQFF. CDR3 DNA: TGCGCCAGCAATGGGGGCGGAAGCTCCTACAATGAGCAGTTCTTC. The chain is built from TRBV5-1 and TRBJ2-1; maybe TRBD1 (6 bases). V was cut by 6 bases and J by 0 bases, with 13 bases left in between. Germline CDR1 and CDR2: SGHRS and YFSETQ. The CDR3 contains 15 residues.

The CDR3 spells CASSLSGTNEKLFF. The CDR3 region has the DNA TGCGCCAGCAGCTTGTCAGGGACTAATGAAAAACTGTTTTTT. The chain employs TRBV5-1 and TRBJ1-4, with D possibly being TRBD1 (5 bases). The germline V gene has CDR1 SGHRS and CDR2 YFSETQ. The CDR3 spans 14 residues. The ends were cut back, 1 base at V and 2 bases at J, with 6 bases in the middle.

About this clone: This specimen includes other DNA sequences encoding the same CDR3. V gene TRBV5-4 combines with J gene TRBJ2-3; D not certain. CDR1 is SGHNT, CDR2 YYREEE, per germline (reference sequence). Between the trimmed V and J ends, which lost 4 bases and 0 bases, there was a span of 3 bases. The CDR3 consists of 12 residues. CDR3 nucleotides: TGTGCCAGCAGCATTAGCACAGATACGCAGTATTTT. Translating it yields CASSISTDTQYF.

The gene calls are TRBV28 and TRBJ1-2; 8 bases are shared with TRBD1. Per germline, CDR1 MDHEN and CDR2 SYDVKM. Trimming cost V 6 bases and J 7 bases; bases outside gene matches: 4. This CDR3 is 12 amino acids long. CDR3 region: CASRTGVSGYTF. The CDR3 DNA follows: TGTGCCAGCAGGACAGGGGTGAGTGGCTACACCTTC.

This clone was recorded once. The chain combines TRBV7-2 with TRBJ2-5; D is ambiguous. The V and J ends lost 1 base and 2 bases respectively, with 11 bases between them. CDR1 and CDR2 (germline): SGHTA, FQGNSA. This CDR3 comprises 15 residues. This CDR3 reads CASSLESRRQETQYF. The CDR3 DNA follows: TGTGCCAGCAGCTTAGAATCCAGGAGACAAGAGACCCAGTACTTC.